This T cell receptor beta chain is drawn from a study of cytomegalovirus exposure and HLA in healthy donors. PCR involved 60 Vbeta and 13 Jbeta primers. TCRdb keeps only in-frame clones here, not all; method: immunoSEQ multiplex PCR. Altogether 83,000 or so clones are present, almost 80% being singletons, with the ten largest covering 5.5% to 7.5%. The V gene end was trimmed by 5 bases and the J gene end by 8 bases; junction bases not matched to a gene: 3. The CDR3 has 14 residues. Germline lookup yields CDR1 SEHNR and CDR2 FQNEAQ (reference sequence). Sequencing used PBMCs. The clonotype was recovered from a female donor in good health and CMV-seronegative. This rearrangement joins TRBV7-9 to TRBJ2-1; 13 bases line up with TRBD2. The CDR3 DNA follows: TGTGCCAGCAGCCGGACTAGCGGGAGTTATGAGCAGTTCTTC. Protein sequence: CASSRTSGSYEQFF.